Sequencing of this TCR beta chain was carried out in a study of molecular identifiers for immune sequencing clone quantification. The V gene lost 1 base and the J gene lost 9 bases, with 6 bases spanning the gap. CDR1 and CDR2 (germline): KGHDR, SFDVKD. This CDR3 has 12 residues. The sample holds a few counts of this clonotype. MiXCR was run by TCRdb on the PCR reads, yielding one entry per CDR3 protein. The profile shows approximately 590,000 distinct CDR3 sequences, about 25% of them singletons. This sequence was found in a human donor in good health. Some libraries in this study had Jurkat cell RNA spiked in. This chain joins TRBV24-1 and TRBJ2-1; D gene uncertain. The sample taken for sequencing was naive CD8+ T cells from blood, with Jurkat cell RNA spiked in. Subset denoted: FACS-sorted CD8+CD4-CCR7+CD45RA+ naive T cells. The CDR3 bases are TGTGCCACCAGTGATTTAGGACCTGAGCAGTTCTTC. As protein: CATSDLGPEQFF.